Each of the 21 T cell receptor beta chains below was sequenced from the same sample in a study of OX40 agonist ivuxolimab in advanced cancers. TCRdb's copy holds only in-frame clones and misses some; the assay was immunoSEQ multiplex PCR. The sample has roughly 42,000 clones; less than 90% are singletons. Here the sequenced sample was CD4+ or CD8+ T cells sorted from blood, taken in a trial of the OX40 agonist ivuxolimab. Source of these receptors: an adult with an advanced solid tumor such as melanoma, head and neck, liver or kidney cancer.

In its sample, this clone was seen once. CDR3 in DNA: TGTGCCAGCAGCTGGAGGGCAAAGCCTGAAGCTTTCTTT. Translation: CASSWRAKPEAFF. J is TRBJ1-1 and V is TRBV7-9; D is undetermined. Germline V gene sequence: CDR1 SEHNR, CDR2 FQNEAQ (reference sequence). The V and J ends lost 4 bases and 6 bases respectively, with 12 bases between them. The length of the CDR3 is 13 residues.

The chain recombines TRBV4-3 with TRBJ2-3; D perhaps matches TRBD1 (6 bases). The V end was cut by 3 bases, the J end by 6 bases, with 10 bases between. This CDR3 is built from 13 residues. CDR1 is LGHNA and CDR2 is YSLEER in the germline V gene. The CDR3 nucleotides are TGCGCCAGCAGCCATTACAGGGCTGATACGCAGTATTTT. The encoded protein is CASSHYRADTQYF.

The J gene is TRBJ1-1, the V gene TRBV7-2; D uncertain. Germline V gene lookup returns CDR1 SGHTA and CDR2 FQGNSA. This CDR3 contains 14 residues. V was cut by 5 bases and J by 5 bases, with 15 bases left in between. CDR3 sequence (DNA): TGTGCCAGCAGCCAGTCCGTTGGGGAAACTGAAGCTTTCTTT. Residues: CASSQSVGETEAFF.

The rearrangement uses TRBV27 and TRBJ2-5; perhaps TRBD2 as D (5 bases). The J call could be wrong; TRBJ2-7 is a better fit for the DNA end. The germline V gene encodes CDR1 MNHEY and CDR2 SMNVEV (reference sequence). CDR3 size: 13 residues. In DNA, the CDR3 is TGTGCCAGCAGTCCCGGACTGTCCTACGAGCAGTACTTC. It encodes CASSPGLSYEQYF.

As DNA, the CDR3 is TGTGCCAGCAGTAACCGGGACAGGGTCTCACCCCTCCACTTT. Translated, it gives CASSNRDRVSPLHF. The V and J genes are TRBV6-6 and TRBJ1-6; 9 positions agree with TRBD1. The germline gives CDR1 MNHNY, CDR2 SVGAGI (reference sequence). The ends lost 5 bases at V and 10 bases at J; junction bases unmatched: 6. The CDR3 is 14 amino acids.

The rearrangement uses TRBV21-1 and TRBJ2-5. TRBV21-1 is tagged as a pseudogene. The CDR3 extends over 18 amino acids. In nucleotides, the CDR3 is TGTGCCAGCCGCAACTTTCTGTTCGGGGGCCAGGCCCAAGAGACCCAGTACTTC. Encoded protein: CASRNFLFGGQAQETQYF.

This chain connects TRBV10-3 to TRBJ2-7; 14 bases are shared with TRBD2. Germline V lookup: CDR1 ENHRY, CDR2 SYGVKD. This CDR3 has 18 residues. V lost 3 bases to trimming and J lost 2 bases; unmatched junction nucleotides: 9. CDR3 nucleotides: TGTGCCATCAGTGATCGGGGACTAGCGGGAGCACCAACCTACGAGCAGTACTTC. It translates to CAISDRGLAGAPTYEQYF.

The V and J genes are TRBV4-1 and TRBJ2-5; maybe TRBD1 (5 bases). Germline values: CDR1 MGHRA, CDR2 YSYEKL. The CDR3 sequence is 14 residues long. Trimming took off 7 bases at V and 1 base at J, with 13 bases between the two ends. The CDR3: CASTPRAGQETQYF. CDR3 nucleotides: TGCGCCAGCACCCCCAGGGCCGGCCAAGAGACCCAGTACTTC.

This chain connects TRBV12-5 to TRBJ2-5, with a possible D match to TRBD1 (5 bases). The CDR3 contains 14 residues. V gave up 7 bases and J gave up 3 bases, with 15 bases separating them. CDR1 and CDR2 from the germline V gene are LGHNT and FRNRAP. The CDR3 spells CASASNRGKETQYF. The CDR3 nucleotides read TGTGCTAGTGCTTCCAATAGGGGAAAAGAGACCCAGTACTTC.

The genes are TRBV2 and TRBJ1-6; TRBD1 agrees at 10 bases. The CDR3 consists of 16 residues. Germline lookup yields CDR1 SNHLY and CDR2 FYNNEI. Germline trimming cut 6 bases from V and 1 base from J; bases unmatched to any gene: 3. Here the CDR3 DNA reads TGTGCCAGCAGGGGGGACAGGGGATCCTATAATTCACCCCTCCACTTT. Translating it yields CASRGDRGSYNSPLHF.

Sample share makes this clone medium-sized (0.01 to 0.1%). This chain connects TRBV7-9 to TRBJ2-7, with D tentatively TRBD1 (6 bases). The CDR3 runs 14 residues. V lost 5 bases and J lost 2, with 13 bases in between. Germline CDR1 SEHNR, CDR2 FQNEAQ (reference sequence). CDR3 sequence: CASSGPGHPYEQYF. CDR3 sequence (DNA): TGTGCCAGCAGCGGACCGGGACACCCCTACGAGCAGTACTTC.

The CDR3 loop reads CASSARDGAREQFF. The CDR3 coding sequence is TGTGCCAGCAGTGCGAGAGACGGGGCCAGGGAGCAGTTCTTC. The J gene is TRBJ2-1, the V gene TRBV2, with D perhaps assigned TRBD1 or TRBD2 (5 bases each). Looked up from germline, CDR1 is SNHLY and CDR2 is FYNNEI. With 4 bases removed from V and 10 bases from J, the gap between germline ends came to 17 bases. The CDR3 is 14 residues long.

This chain links TRBV9 with TRBJ2-1; 9 bases are shared with TRBD2. Germline-derived CDR1 and CDR2 are SGDLS and YYNGEE. This CDR3 has 16 residues. The trim removed 3 bases at V and 6 bases at J, leaving 10 bases unmatched. CDR3: CASSAFGGRAANEQFF. Written as DNA, the CDR3 is TGTGCCAGCAGCGCCTTTGGCGGGAGGGCCGCCAATGAGCAGTTCTTC.

The chain couples TRBV7-9 to TRBJ2-5; TRBD1 aligns across 8 bases. This CDR3 is built from 15 residues. Germline V gene sequence: CDR1 SEHNR, CDR2 FQNEAQ (reference sequence). J was trimmed by 5 bases and V by 2 bases; bases with no gene match: 7. The CDR3 DNA is TGTGCCAGCAGCTTAACTCCAACAGGGGGGGAGACCCAGTACTTC. It encodes CASSLTPTGGETQYF.

The chain joins TRBV7-6 to TRBJ2-3, with D unclear. V lost 4 bases and J 5 bases, leaving 16 bases between the germline ends. The CDR3 runs to 15 residues. CDR1 SGHVS and CDR2 FNYEAQ come from the germline V gene. CDR3 protein: CASSSSNPGRDTQYF. The CDR3, as DNA: TGTGCCAGCAGCTCATCCAATCCCGGGCGAGATACGCAGTATTTT.

The gene calls are TRBV4-1 and TRBJ2-1; D is uncertain. Between the trimmed V and J ends, which lost 3 bases and 5 bases, there was a span of 11 bases. CDR3 length: 14 residues. Germline CDR1 reads MGHRA; CDR2 reads YSYEKL. The CDR3 here is CASSQGLGNNEQFF. The CDR3 nucleotides are TGCGCCAGCAGCCAGGGCCTGGGCAACAATGAGCAGTTCTTC.

V usage is TRBV25-1 and J usage is TRBJ2-7; D ambiguous. Trimming shortened V by 5 bases and J by 3 bases, and 5 bases separated the two germline ends. CDR3 length equals 11 residues. Germline loops: CDR1 MGHDK, CDR2 SYGVNS. The CDR3 is CASSSSYEQYF. The CDR3 bases are TGTGCCAGCAGTTCCAGCTACGAGCAGTACTTC.

This chain joins TRBV7-9 and TRBJ2-5, with D maybe TRBD1 (6 bases). Germline loops: CDR1 SEHNR, CDR2 FQNEAQ (reference sequence). The CDR3 runs 15 residues. Trimming pared 4 bases from V and 5 bases from J, leaving 17 bases between. As DNA, the CDR3 is TGTGCCAGCAGCTCCCGGGACATCGGGCCGGAGACCCAGTACTTC. This translates into CASSSRDIGPETQYF.

This clone was counted a few times. This sequence joins TRBV7-9 and TRBJ2-7; D may be TRBD1 (5 bases). Germline lookup yields CDR1 SEHNR and CDR2 FQNEAQ (reference sequence). The CDR3 is made up of 14 amino acids. V lost 2 bases, J lost 5 bases, and 13 bases lay in between. For the CDR3, the DNA is TGTGCCAGCAGCTTAAGCAGGGAAGGCCACGAGCAGTACTTC. Translating it yields CASSLSREGHEQYF.

The V and J genes are TRBV5-1 and TRBJ2-7, with TRBD1 matching 7 bases. Unmatched junction bases numbered 7, after V lost 2 bases and J lost 5 bases. CDR3 length: 14 residues. Germline V gene lookup returns CDR1 SGHRS and CDR2 YFSETQ. The CDR3 spells CASSFRQGPDEQYF. For the CDR3, the DNA is TGCGCCAGCAGCTTCCGACAGGGCCCCGACGAGCAGTACTTC.

The rearrangement joins TRBV18 to TRBJ1-4, with D maybe TRBD1 (5 bases). CDR3 length: 14 amino acids. Germline V gene lookup returns CDR1 KGHSH and CDR2 LQKENI. The V and J ends lost 0 bases and 10 bases respectively, with 12 bases between them. DNA of the CDR3: TGTGCCAGCTCACCACCGCAGGGTACTCGAAAACTGTTTTTT. Translating it yields CASSPPQGTRKLFF.